This section outlines one TCR beta chain sequence together with its context. The sample belongs to a study of CD8+ T cells in alopecia areata. This CDR3 has 16 residues. The germline V gene encodes CDR1 LGHNA and CDR2 YSLEER. V lost 2 bases and J lost 0; bases outside the gene matches: 3. Extraction and reverse transcription of RNA yielded cDNA as the sequencing template. Sequencing used immunoSEQ multiplex PCR; TCRdb keeps in-frame clones, though not all of them. This sample has about 160,000 clones, with approximately 65% found just once. The treatment: oral pan-JAK inhibitor, 5-10 mg twice daily. This chain links TRBV4-3 with TRBJ2-1, with 8 bases identical to TRBD1. Source: CD4+ T cells sorted from blood, taken at week 4, from a patient treated with tofacitinib. The sequence derives from a human donor with alopecia areata. For the CDR3, the DNA is TGCGCCAGCAGCCAACGACAGGGGACCTCCTACAATGAGCAGTTCTTC. Its protein product is CASSQRQGTSYNEQFF.